The sequence of this T cell receptor beta chain was determined in a study of shared clonotypes between healthy human individuals. The wider study: CD4 naive cells filled three plates per donor, CD4 memory three, CD8 naive two and CD8 memory one.

General study findings and limits: When naive CD4 clonotypes were compared across a handful of donors, around 5% were shared. Blood alone was sampled, and tissue repertoires likely differ.

CDR1 MNHEY and CDR2 SMNVEV come from the germline V gene (reference sequence). The V gene lost 1 base and the J gene lost 15 bases, with 13 bases spanning the gap. The CDR3 covers 12 residues. The authors distributed each subset's genomic DNA evenly over several immunoSEQ plates. Generated by immunoSEQ multiplex PCR, the TCRdb table keeps only in-frame clones and is missing some. The sample has millions of clones, about 92% seen once; the top ten hold about 0.39%. A remark on this clone: Its antigen is unknown.

The sequence came from a man aged 18 to 29 in good health. Some clones in this sample may be carry-over from other donors' samples. Sequencing was carried out using naive CD4+ T cells from PBMCs. As to subset: CD45RA+ positively selected. V usage is TRBV27 and J usage is TRBJ2-1, with D tentatively TRBD2 (5 bases). In DNA, the CDR3 is TGTGCCAGCAGTTTATTTCCAGCGGCCATGTTCTTC. Its protein product is CASSLFPAAMFF.